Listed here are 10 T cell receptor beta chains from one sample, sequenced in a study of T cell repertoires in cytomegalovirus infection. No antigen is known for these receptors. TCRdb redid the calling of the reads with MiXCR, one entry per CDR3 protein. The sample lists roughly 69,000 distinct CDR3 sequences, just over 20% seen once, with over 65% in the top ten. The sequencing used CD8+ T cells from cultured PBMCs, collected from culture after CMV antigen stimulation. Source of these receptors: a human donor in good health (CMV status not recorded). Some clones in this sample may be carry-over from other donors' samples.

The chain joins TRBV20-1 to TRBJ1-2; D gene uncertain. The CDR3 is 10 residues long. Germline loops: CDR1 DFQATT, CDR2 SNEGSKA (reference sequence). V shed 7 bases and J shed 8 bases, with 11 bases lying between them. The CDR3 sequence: CSGIGVGYTF. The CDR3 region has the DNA TGCAGTGGGATTGGGGTCGGCTACACCTTC.

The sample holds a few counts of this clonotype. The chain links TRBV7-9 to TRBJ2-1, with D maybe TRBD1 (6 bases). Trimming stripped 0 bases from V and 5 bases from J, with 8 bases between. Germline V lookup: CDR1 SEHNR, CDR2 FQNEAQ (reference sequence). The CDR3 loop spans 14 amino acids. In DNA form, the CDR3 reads TGTGCCAGCAGCTTAGCGGACAGTCACAATGAGCAGTTCTTC. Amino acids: CASSLADSHNEQFF.

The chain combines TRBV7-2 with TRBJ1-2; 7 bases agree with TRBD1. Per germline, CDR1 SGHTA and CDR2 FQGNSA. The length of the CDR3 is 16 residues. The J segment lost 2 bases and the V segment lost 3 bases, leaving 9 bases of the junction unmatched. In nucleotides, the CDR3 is TGTGCCAGCAGCTTGGCCGGGACAGCCCTGAACTATGGCTACACCTTC. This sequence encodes CASSLAGTALNYGYTF.

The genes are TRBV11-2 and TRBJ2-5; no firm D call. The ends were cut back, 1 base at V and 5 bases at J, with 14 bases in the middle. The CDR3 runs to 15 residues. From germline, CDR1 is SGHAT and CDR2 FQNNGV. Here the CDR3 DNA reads TGTGCCAGCAGCTTAGGGGTGCAAAAACGGGAGACCCAGTACTTC. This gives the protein CASSLGVQKRETQYF.

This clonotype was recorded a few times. The DNA for the CDR3 is TGTGCCAGCAGTGAAGCGGTCTTACCAGTTACAGAAGTCTATGGCTACACCTTC. Amino acid sequence: CASSEAVLPVTEVYGYTF. The chain employs TRBV6-1 and TRBJ1-2, with D uncertain. The CDR3 has 18 amino acids. The ends were cut back, 0 bases at V and 4 bases at J, with 21 bases in the middle. Per the germline V gene, CDR1 is MNHNS and CDR2 is SASEGT.

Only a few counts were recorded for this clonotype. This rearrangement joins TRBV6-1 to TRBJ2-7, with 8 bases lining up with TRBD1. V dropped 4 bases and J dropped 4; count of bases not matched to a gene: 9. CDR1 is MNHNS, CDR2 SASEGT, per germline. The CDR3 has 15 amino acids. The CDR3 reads CASSVGQGIIYEQYF. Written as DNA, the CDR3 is TGTGCCAGCAGTGTCGGACAGGGCATTATTTACGAGCAGTACTTC.

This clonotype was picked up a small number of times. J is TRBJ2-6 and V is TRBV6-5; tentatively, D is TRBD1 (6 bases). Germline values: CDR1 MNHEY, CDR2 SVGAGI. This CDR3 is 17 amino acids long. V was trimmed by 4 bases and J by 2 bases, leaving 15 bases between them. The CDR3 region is CASSFTPQGPGANVLTF. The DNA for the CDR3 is TGTGCCAGCAGTTTTACCCCACAGGGCCCTGGGGCCAACGTCCTGACTTTC.

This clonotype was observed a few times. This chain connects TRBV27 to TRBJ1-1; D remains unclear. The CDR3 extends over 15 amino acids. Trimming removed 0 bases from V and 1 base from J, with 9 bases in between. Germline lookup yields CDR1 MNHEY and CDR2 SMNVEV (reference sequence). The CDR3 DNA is TGTGCCAGCAGTTTATCGATACATGGGAACACTGAAGCTTTCTTT. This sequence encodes CASSLSIHGNTEAFF.

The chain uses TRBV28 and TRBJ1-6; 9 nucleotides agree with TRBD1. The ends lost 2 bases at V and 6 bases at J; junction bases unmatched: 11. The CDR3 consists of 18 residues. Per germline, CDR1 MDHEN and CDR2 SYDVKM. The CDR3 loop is CASSLRVGTGPFNSPLHF. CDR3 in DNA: TGTGCCAGCAGTTTACGGGTAGGGACAGGGCCTTTTAATTCACCCCTCCACTTT.

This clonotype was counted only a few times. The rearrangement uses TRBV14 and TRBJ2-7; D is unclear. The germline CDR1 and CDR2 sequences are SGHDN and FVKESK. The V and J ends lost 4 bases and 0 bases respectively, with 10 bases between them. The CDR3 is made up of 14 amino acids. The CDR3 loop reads CASSLLGSSYEQYF. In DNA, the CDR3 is TGTGCCAGCAGCCTACTTGGCAGCTCCTACGAGCAGTACTTC.